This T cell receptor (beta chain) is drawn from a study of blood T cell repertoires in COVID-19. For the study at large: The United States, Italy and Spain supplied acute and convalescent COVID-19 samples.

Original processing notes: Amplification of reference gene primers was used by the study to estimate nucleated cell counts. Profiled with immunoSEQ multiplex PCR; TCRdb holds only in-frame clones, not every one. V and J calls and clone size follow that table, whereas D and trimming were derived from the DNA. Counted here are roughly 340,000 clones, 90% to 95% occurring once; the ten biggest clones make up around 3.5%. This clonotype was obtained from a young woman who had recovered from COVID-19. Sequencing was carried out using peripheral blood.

CDR3 residues: CASSQGGNMNTEAFF. The CDR3 DNA sequence: TGTGCCAGCAGCCAAGGGGGCAACATGAACACTGAAGCTTTCTTT. The rearrangement joins TRBV3-1 (or the pseudogene TRBV3-2) to TRBJ1-1; weak D call: TRBD1 (5 bases). This CDR3 region has 15 residues. V dropped 1 base and J dropped 0 bases, with 9 bases sitting between them. CDR1 is LGHDT and CDR2 is YNNKEL in the germline V gene (reference sequence).